The sample holds a few counts of the clone carrying this T cell receptor beta chain. As yet, its antigen is unknown. The treatment: roughly 10-day PBMC culture with coronavirus spike peptide pools or control peptides (ViraFEST assay). ViraFEST used peptide pools to expand antigen-specific T cells and subsequently sequenced their TCRs. The Oncomine TCR Beta short-read assay was what sequenced the DNA obtained from cultured CD4+ T cells. Cultured CD4+ T cells were the source of extracted genomic DNA. TCRdb called the PCR reads again in MiXCR, with one record for every CDR3 protein. The sample has 20,000 to 25,000 distinct CDR3 sequences; 45% to 60% are singletons. This specimen comes from a study of vaccination and CD4 T cells after COVID-19. Study as a whole: A median of approximately 100 days (range 35 to 161) separated diagnosis from post-COVID sampling. Overall study findings and caveats: Spike mono-reactive clones accounted for 304 of the 307 vaccine-specific clones found in convalescent patients.

The clonotype comes from a human donor who had recovered from COVID-19. Specimen: CD4+ T cells from blood, cultured in vitro.

The CDR3 DNA reads TGTGCCAGTATTGCGACTAGCGGGAACACAGATACGCAGTATTTT. This encodes CASIATSGNTDTQYF. This chain connects TRBV19 to TRBJ2-3, with 11 nucleotides matching TRBD2. The germline V gene has CDR1 LNHDA and CDR2 SQIVND (reference sequence). This CDR3 comprises 15 residues. V lost 7 bases and J lost 2; bases outside the gene matches: 5.